A single sample gave rise to the 20 T cell receptor beta chains below, sequenced in a study of control samples from healthy donors and cancer patients. Sequencing used immunoSEQ multiplex PCR; TCRdb keeps in-frame clones, though not all of them. The profile covers 76,000 or so clones, with approximately 91% appearing a single time and approximately 9.8% taken by the ten largest. Sequenced material: PBMCs. The receptors stem from a woman aged 45-65 years with colorectal cancer.

The rearrangement uses TRBV5-5 and TRBJ2-3, with 7 bases matching TRBD2. CDR1 and CDR2 (germline): SGHKS, YYEKEE (reference sequence). The CDR3 extends over 15 amino acids. V gave up 2 bases and J gave up 2 bases; unmatched junction bases: 5. The CDR3 region has the DNA TGTGCCAGCAGCTTTTTCGCGGGGGACACAGATACGCAGTATTTT. It is translated as CASSFFAGDTDTQYF.

This clone showed up just once. The V call is TRBV7-2, the J call TRBJ2-2; 8 bases match TRBD2. Germline V lookup: CDR1 SGHTA, CDR2 FQGNSA. The CDR3 runs to 17 residues. V trimming: 5 bases; J trimming: 4 bases; junction bases outside the gene matches: 12. CDR3 protein: CASSPVGLGAGTGELFF. The CDR3 DNA reads as TGTGCCAGCAGCCCGGTGGGACTAGGAGCGGGCACCGGGGAGCTGTTTTTT.

The V gene is TRBV5-6, the J gene TRBJ1-2, with D possibly being TRBD1 (5 bases). The germline V gene encodes CDR1 SGHDT and CDR2 YYEEEE. CDR3 length: 12 residues. Trimming cost V 4 bases and J 4 bases, with 8 bases left between them. The CDR3 DNA follows: TGTGCCAGCAGCCCAGACAGCTATGGCTACACCTTC. It yields the protein CASSPDSYGYTF.

The chain joins TRBV28 to TRBJ1-5; weak D call: TRBD1 (5 bases). Germline assignment: CDR1 MDHEN and CDR2 SYDVKM. The length of the CDR3 is 15 residues. Trimming cost V 6 bases and J 1 base, with 13 bases left between them. CDR3 in DNA: TGTGCCAGCAGCTCTAACGGACAAAGCAATCAGCCCCAGCATTTT. Amino acids: CASSSNGQSNQPQHF.

The genes are TRBV29-1 and TRBJ1-4, with D unclear. V lost 7 bases to trimming and J lost 3 bases, with 6 bases between them. Germline V gene sequence: CDR1 SQVTM, CDR2 ANQGSEA. There are 11 residues in the CDR3. The CDR3 is CSGAANEKLFF. CDR3 nucleotide sequence: TGCAGCGGTGCGGCTAATGAAAAACTGTTTTTT.

V gene TRBV6-5 combines with J gene TRBJ1-1; D perhaps matches TRBD1 (5 bases). The germline V and J ends were trimmed by 7 bases and 1 base, with 13 bases remaining between them. This CDR3 is 14 amino acids long. Germline lookup yields CDR1 MNHEY and CDR2 SVGAGI. The CDR3 DNA sequence: TGTGCCAGCACCCTTGGGCAGGGGAACACTGAAGCTTTCTTT. Protein: CASTLGQGNTEAFF.

CDR3 loop: CASSLIMLAGSENTEAFF. Written as DNA, the CDR3 is TGTGCCAGCTCACTCATCATGTTGGCAGGTTCGGAAAACACTGAAGCTTTCTTT. The rearrangement links TRBV18 to TRBJ1-1, with D hard to call. Germline V gene data show CDR1 as KGHSH and CDR2 as LQKENI. The CDR3 consists of 18 residues. V was shortened by 4 bases and J by 2 bases, with 23 bases between the two germline ends.

V is TRBV30 and J is TRBJ2-2; 7 positions agree with TRBD1. V trimming: 1 base; J trimming: 3 bases; junction bases outside the gene matches: 5. The CDR3 contains 15 residues. In germline, CDR1 is GTSNPN, CDR2 SVGIG (reference sequence). CDR3 sequence: CAWSAPDRDTGELFF. In nucleotides, the CDR3 is TGTGCCTGGAGTGCACCCGACAGGGACACCGGGGAGCTGTTTTTT.

The chain employs TRBV2 and TRBJ2-1; weak D call: TRBD2 (7 bases). Trimming took 8 bases from V and 2 from J, leaving 16 bases between them. Germline CDR1 SNHLY, CDR2 FYNNEI. The CDR3 totals 15 residues. The DNA for the CDR3 is TGTGCCAGCGACCCCGGCGGGGGCGCCTACAATGAGCAGTTCTTC. This gives the protein CASDPGGGAYNEQFF.

CDR3 coding DNA: TGTGCCAGCAGTTCGATGGGACCATCGGGAACTGAAGCTTTCTTT. This codes for CASSSMGPSGTEAFF. The chain couples TRBV28 to TRBJ1-1; D possibly corresponds to TRBD1 (5 bases). In germline, CDR1 is MDHEN, CDR2 SYDVKM. V gave up 4 bases and J gave up 5 bases, with 17 bases separating them. The CDR3 has 15 residues. The variable domain in full, completed from reference TRBV28 and TRBJ1-1, reads DVKVTQSSRYLVKRTGEKVFLECVQDMDHENMFWYRQDPGLGLRLIYFSYDVKMKEKGDIPEGYSVSREKKERFSLILESASTNQTSMYLCASSSMGPSGTEAFFGQGTRLTVV.

The gene calls are TRBV5-1 and TRBJ1-1, with no clear D. The CDR3 runs to 15 residues. Trimming removed 2 bases at V and 0 bases at J, with 11 bases between. Germline assignment: CDR1 SGHRS and CDR2 YFSETQ. CDR3 bases: TGCGCCAGCAGCTTCCTGGTATTCCTGAACACTGAAGCTTTCTTT. Its protein product is CASSFLVFLNTEAFF. Filled out from reference TRBV5-1 and TRBJ1-1, the complete variable domain reads KAGVTQTPRYLIKTRGQQVTLSCSPISGHRSVSWYQQTPGQGLQFLFEYFSETQRNKGNFPGRFSGRQFSNSRSEMNVSTLELGDSALYLCASSFLVFLNTEAFFGQGTRLTVV.

The gene calls are TRBV30 and TRBJ2-7; 7 bases fit TRBD1. With V trimmed by 0 bases and J by 6 bases, 14 bases remained unmatched. This CDR3 is 16 amino acids long. Looked up from germline, CDR1 is GTSNPN and CDR2 is SVGIG (reference sequence). In nucleotides, the CDR3 is TGTGCCTGGAGTGTTGGGGACAGTGGCGTAGGATCCGAGCAGTACGTC. Its translation: CAWSVGDSGVGSEQYV.

The chain has TRBV7-2 and TRBJ2-6; D is unclear. Looked up from germline, CDR1 is SGHTA and CDR2 is FQGNSA. Trimming left V 1 base short and J 1 base short, with 5 bases between. CDR3 length: 15 amino acids. The chain's CDR3 is CASSLVNSGANVLTF. The CDR3 nucleotides are TGTGCCAGCAGCTTAGTAAATTCTGGGGCCAACGTCCTGACTTTC.

The chain employs TRBV7-2 and TRBJ2-2; 9 bases map to TRBD1. CDR3 size: 14 residues. The germline V gene encodes CDR1 SGHTA and CDR2 FQGNSA. Germline trimming cut 5 bases from V and 4 bases from J; bases unmatched to any gene: 2. This CDR3 is CASSRDRVTGELFF. CDR3 DNA: TGTGCCAGCAGCCGGGACAGGGTCACCGGGGAGCTGTTTTTT.

The gene calls are TRBV5-1 and TRBJ2-1; D is perhaps TRBD1 or TRBD2 (5 bases each). The CDR3 has 15 residues. V shed 9 bases and J shed 0 bases, with 16 bases lying between them. The germline gives CDR1 SGHRS, CDR2 YFSETQ. The CDR3 region has the DNA TGCGCCACCTCAAGAGGGGCAGACTCCTACAATGAGCAGTTCTTC. Translation gives CATSRGADSYNEQFF.

This clone was detected only once. The CDR3 DNA follows: TGTGCCATCAGCGGCAGCCGGGGCGGAGATACGCAGTATTTT. This sequence encodes CAISGSRGGDTQYF. V usage is TRBV10-3 and J usage is TRBJ2-3, with D perhaps given as TRBD1 or TRBD2 (5 bases each). Trimming pared 6 bases from V and 5 bases from J, leaving 15 bases between. The CDR3 loop spans 14 amino acids. The V gene's germline CDR1 is ENHRY and CDR2 SYGVKD.

The chain employs TRBV6-5 and TRBJ2-2; TRBD1 or TRBD2 may be the D gene (5 bases each). The CDR3 loop spans 14 amino acids. Trimming cost V 10 bases and J 0 bases, with 12 bases left between them. Germline V lookup: CDR1 MNHEY, CDR2 SVGAGI. The DNA for the CDR3 is TGTGCCACCTCCCGGGGCGCGAACACCGGGGAGCTGTTTTTT. Protein: CATSRGANTGELFF.

The V call is TRBV5-1, the J call TRBJ2-3; the D gene is possibly TRBD1 (6 bases). This CDR3 has 14 residues. V was trimmed by 0 bases and J by 2 bases, leaving 7 bases between them. Germline values: CDR1 SGHRS, CDR2 YFSETQ. The CDR3 nucleotides are TGCGCCAGCAGCTTGGGGGACAACACAGATACGCAGTATTTT. It codes for CASSLGDNTDTQYF.

J is TRBJ2-2 and V is TRBV19; the match to TRBD1 covers 9 bases. Germline CDR1 and CDR2: LNHDA and SQIVND (reference sequence). The ends lost 4 bases at V and 5 bases at J; junction bases unmatched: 11. The CDR3 extends over 17 amino acids. In nucleotides, the CDR3 is TGTGCCAGTAGTACCCCCCGGGACAGGGTTTATACCGGGGAGCTGTTTTTT. The encoded protein is CASSTPRDRVYTGELFF. The full variable domain, rest sourced from reference TRBV19 and TRBJ2-2, is DGGITQSPKYLFRKEGQNVTLSCEQNLNHDAMYWYRQDPGQGLRLIYYSQIVNDFQKGDIAEGYSVSREKKESFPLTVTSAQKNPTAFYLCASSTPRDRVYTGELFFGEGSRLTVL.

The chain links TRBV28 to TRBJ2-3, with D possibly being TRBD2 (5 bases). V gave up 7 bases and J gave up 6 bases, with 20 bases separating them. This CDR3 comprises 15 residues. Germline-derived CDR1 and CDR2 are MDHEN and SYDVKM. CDR3 bases: TGTGCCAGCACGGCCGGGGTAGGACGAACGGATACGCAGTATTTT. It codes for CASTAGVGRTDTQYF. Looking up the rest from reference TRBV28 and TRBJ2-3 gives the full variable domain: DVKVTQSSRYLVKRTGEKVFLECVQDMDHENMFWYRQDPGLGLRLIYFSYDVKMKEKGDIPEGYSVSREKKERFSLILESASTNQTSMYLCASTAGVGRTDTQYFGPGTRLTVL.